The rows below give T cell receptor beta chains drawn from one sample of a study of CD8 T cells in ankylosing spondylitis. TCRdb itself ran the 5' RACE reads through MiXCR, one entry per CDR3 protein. This table holds over 75,000 distinct CDR3 sequences, roughly 8.8% found once. Material for sequencing was blood, either unsorted or a sorted T cell fraction (not recorded which). The receptors were gathered from a male donor with ankylosing spondylitis or in good health (not recorded which). Each CDR3 is given with its conserved first and last residue. The order of the fields is V gene, D gene, clone size, J gene, CDR3 DNA, CDR3 protein. The D gene is left open where the match is weak. A row's size may be missing; if present it is once, few, many or a size class.

v_gene: TRBV5-1; d_gene: .; abundance: many; j_gene: TRBJ1-1; CDR3nt: TGCGCCAGCAGCTTGGGGGGTTCAATGAACACTGAAGCTTTCTTT; CDR3aa: CASSLGGSMNTEAFF
v_gene: TRBV20-1; d_gene: .; abundance: many; j_gene: TRBJ1-3; CDR3nt: TGCAGTGCTACGGACAGTGGAGCCTCTGGAAACACCATATATTTT; CDR3aa: CSATDSGASGNTIYF
v_gene: TRBV20-1; d_gene: .; abundance: many; j_gene: TRBJ1-1; CDR3nt: TGCAGTGCTAGGGGGGTGGGGGGCACTGAAGCTTTCTTT; CDR3aa: CSARGVGGTEAFF
v_gene: TRBV2; d_gene: .; abundance: many; j_gene: TRBJ2-5; CDR3nt: TGTGCCAGCAGTCCTACGGGGGTGACGGAGACCCAGTACTTC; CDR3aa: CASSPTGVTETQYF
v_gene: TRBV28; d_gene: .; abundance: few; j_gene: TRBJ2-2; CDR3nt: TGTGCCAGCACCACTGGTAGGGTAGCCGGGGAGCTGTTTTTT; CDR3aa: CASTTGRVAGELFF
v_gene: TRBV20-1; d_gene: .; abundance: many; j_gene: TRBJ2-1; CDR3nt: TGCAGTGCTACGACACCGGTCGATGAGCAGTTCTTC; CDR3aa: CSATTPVDEQFF
v_gene: TRBV6-5; d_gene: .; abundance: many; j_gene: TRBJ2-3; CDR3nt: TGTGCCAGCAGTTACGCCCGGCTTAGTAGCACAGATACGCAGTATTTT; CDR3aa: CASSYARLSSTDTQYF
v_gene: TRBV11-2; d_gene: .; abundance: many; j_gene: TRBJ2-7; CDR3nt: TGTGCCAGCAGCTTAGATCCACAGGATTTAGAGCAGTACTTC; CDR3aa: CASSLDPQDLEQYF
v_gene: TRBV5-6; d_gene: .; abundance: many; j_gene: TRBJ2-1; CDR3nt: TGTGCCAGCAGCTTGTATTTCAGCCATGAGCAGTTCTTC; CDR3aa: CASSLYFSHEQFF
v_gene: TRBV9; d_gene: .; abundance: many; j_gene: TRBJ2-1; CDR3nt: TGTGCCAGGCTGGGCTTTAATGAGCAGTTCTTC; CDR3aa: CARLGFNEQFF
v_gene: TRBV12-3/TRBV12-4; d_gene: .; abundance: once; j_gene: TRBJ2-7; CDR3nt: TGTGCCAGCAGTTGGGCGAGGATCTCCTACGAGCAGTACTTC; CDR3aa: CASSWARISYEQYF
v_gene: TRBV5-6; d_gene: TRBD1; abundance: many; j_gene: TRBJ2-2; CDR3nt: TGTGCCAGCAGCCCAGGGGGCGGGGACACCGGGGAGCTGTTTTTT; CDR3aa: CASSPGGGDTGELFF
v_gene: TRBV29-1; d_gene: .; abundance: many; j_gene: TRBJ1-1; CDR3nt: TGCAGCATTTACATGAACACTGAAGCTTTCTTT; CDR3aa: CSIYMNTEAFF
v_gene: TRBV11-1; d_gene: TRBD2; abundance: .; j_gene: TRBJ2-3; CDR3nt: TGTGCCAGCAGCTTAGGGGGCCCTACCACTAGCGGGGGGGCCATCGATACGCAGTATTTT; CDR3aa: CASSLGGPTTSGGAIDTQYF
v_gene: TRBV5-1; d_gene: .; abundance: many; j_gene: TRBJ2-3; CDR3nt: TGCGCCAGCAGCTTTAGCGTCCGCAGAACAGATACGCAGTATTTT; CDR3aa: CASSFSVRRTDTQYF
v_gene: TRBV7-2; d_gene: .; abundance: .; j_gene: TRBJ2-2; CDR3nt: TGTGCCAGCAGCCAGGGACTTCCCACCGGGGAGCTGTTTTTT; CDR3aa: CASSQGLPTGELFF
v_gene: TRBV5-1; d_gene: .; abundance: .; j_gene: TRBJ2-5; CDR3nt: TGCGCCAGCAGCTTGGATACAGGGGAGGAGAAGACCCAGTACTTC; CDR3aa: CASSLDTGEEKTQYF
v_gene: TRBV29-1; d_gene: .; abundance: many; j_gene: TRBJ1-2; CDR3nt: TGCAGCGTTGAGGGTGGCCGGGAACAAACGACTAACTATGGCTACACCTTC; CDR3aa: CSVEGGREQTTNYGYTF
v_gene: TRBV7-6; d_gene: TRBD1; abundance: many; j_gene: TRBJ2-7; CDR3nt: TGTGCCAGCAGCTTAGGGGGTTGGGACAGGGTCTCCTACGAGCAGTACTTC; CDR3aa: CASSLGGWDRVSYEQYF
v_gene: TRBV20-1; d_gene: .; abundance: many; j_gene: TRBJ2-2; CDR3nt: TGCAGTGCTATGGTTACAGGGCGCGCCGGGGAGCTGTTTTTT; CDR3aa: CSAMVTGRAGELFF
v_gene: TRBV7-2; d_gene: .; abundance: many; j_gene: TRBJ2-7; CDR3nt: TGTGCCAGCAGCTTAGTGGCTCTCCAGACCCCCTACGAGCAGTACTTC; CDR3aa: CASSLVALQTPYEQYF
v_gene: TRBV7-9; d_gene: .; abundance: .; j_gene: TRBJ2-1; CDR3nt: TGTGCCAGCAACACGGGGTCCTCCTACAATGAGCAGTTCTTC; CDR3aa: CASNTGSSYNEQFF
v_gene: TRBV7-9; d_gene: TRBD2; abundance: few; j_gene: TRBJ2-1; CDR3nt: TGTGCCAGCAGCTTAGTGGCGGGGGTTATTAATGAGCAGTTCTTC; CDR3aa: CASSLVAGVINEQFF
v_gene: TRBV2; d_gene: TRBD2; abundance: once; j_gene: TRBJ2-3; CDR3nt: TGTGCCTGCAGTTTAGGATTGGATAGCGGGGGACGCACAGATACGCAGTATTTT; CDR3aa: CACSLGLDSGGRTDTQYF
v_gene: TRBV9; d_gene: .; abundance: many; j_gene: TRBJ1-1; CDR3nt: TGTGCCAGCAGCGTAGGCGGGATAAACACTGAAGCTTTCTTT; CDR3aa: CASSVGGINTEAFF
v_gene: TRBV5-1; d_gene: TRBD1; abundance: many; j_gene: TRBJ2-1; CDR3nt: TGCGCCAGCAGCCCACCGGACAGGGTGTATGAGCAGTTCTTC; CDR3aa: CASSPPDRVYEQFF
v_gene: TRBV5-1; d_gene: .; abundance: many; j_gene: TRBJ1-5; CDR3nt: TGCGCCAGCAGCTACGGACAGAGCAATCAGCCCCAGCATTTT; CDR3aa: CASSYGQSNQPQHF